This entry concerns a single T cell receptor (beta chain). There is no known antigen for this receptor. No quality values exist for individual bases; no much larger clone is one base distant. Libraries were made using the immunoSEQ multiplex PCR assay. This is the immuneACCESS table as TCRdb keeps it, with only in-frame sequences that have V and J called. A part of the clones is gone; compared with another copy, unresolved V genes explain less than half, and the rest is unexplained. This sample holds around 100,000 clones; under 96% were observed only once. The ten most abundant clones make up approximately 0.21% of the sample. The sample comes from a study of technical replicates of blood from a few donors (dated by TCRdb to about 2017). Sequencing used T cells isolated from PBMCs. This receptor was identified in a human donor in good health.

The CDR3 is CASSGQGSSYEQYF. The DNA sequence is as follows: TGTGCCAGCAGTGGACAGGGGAGCTCCTACGAGCAGTACTTC. Here the chain combines TRBV6-1 and TRBJ2-7; 8 central bases correspond to TRBD1. From the cysteine up to the phenylalanine, the CDR3 has a length of 14 residues. Here the CDR3 DNA is all that survives: 42 bases in frame from base 1. In the germline V gene, CDR1 corresponds to MNHNS and CDR2 to SASEGT. The junction shows trimming of 4 bases on V and 0 bases on J, and the gene matches do not reach 2 bases of it.